These 7 T cell receptor beta chains were all obtained from the same sample, sequenced in a study of T cell responses to AZD1222 COVID-19 vaccine. TCRdb keeps only in-frame clones here, not all; method: immunoSEQ multiplex PCR. The data hold 150,000 or so clones, with about nine tenths observed a single time. Source: peripheral blood, taken on day 0 of AZD1222 vaccination. The origin of the receptors is an adult in good health.

A single count supports this clone. The chain uses TRBV2 and TRBJ1-6; D ambiguous. Germline V gene lookup returns CDR1 SNHLY and CDR2 FYNNEI. The CDR3 contains 13 residues. V was shortened by 4 bases and J by 6 bases, with 7 bases between the two germline ends. This CDR3 is CASSATANSPLHF. The CDR3 nucleotides read TGTGCCAGCAGTGCGACTGCTAATTCACCCCTCCACTTT. The variable domain in full, with the rest retrieved from reference TRBV2 and TRBJ1-6, is EPEVTQTPSHQVTQMGQEVILRCVPISNHLYFYWYRQILGQKVEFLVSFYNNEISEKSEIFDDQFSVERPDGSNFTLKIRSTKLEDSAMYFCASSATANSPLHFGNGTRLTVT.

The chain recombines TRBV12-3 or TRBV12-4 with TRBJ1-2; TRBD1 might be the D (6 bases). V lost 7 bases to trimming and J lost 8 bases, with 17 bases between them. There are 13 residues in the CDR3. The DNA for the CDR3 is TGTGCCAGCACCCCCTCAAGGGGGAACGGCTACACCTTC. This gives the protein CASTPSRGNGYTF.

This chain joins TRBV7-8 and TRBJ1-5, with a weak D call TRBD1 (6 bases). Deletions cut 0 bases from V and 7 bases from J, with 7 bases between. In germline, CDR1 is SGHVS, CDR2 FQNEAQ. The CDR3 has 13 amino acids. The CDR3 protein is CASSLARGQPQHF. The CDR3 DNA is TGTGCCAGCAGCTTAGCCAGGGGACAGCCCCAGCATTTT.

The rearrangement links TRBV6-2 or TRBV6-3 to TRBJ2-2; 7 nucleotides line up with TRBD1. This CDR3 is built from 15 residues. Trimming removed 4 bases from V and 4 bases from J; junction bases left unmatched: 6. CDR1 and CDR2 from the germline V gene are MNHEY and SVGEGT. DNA of the CDR3: TGTGCCAGCAGTTGGGGGCCAGGGGGCACCGGGGAGCTGTTTTTT. Protein: CASSWGPGGTGELFF.

CDR3: CSVDTFGGVRNEQYF. As DNA, the CDR3 is TGCAGCGTTGATACTTTTGGCGGGGTTCGCAACGAGCAGTACTTC. The genes are TRBV29-1 and TRBJ2-7; tentatively, D is TRBD2 (6 bases). Germline lookup yields CDR1 SQVTM and CDR2 ANQGSEA. The CDR3 is 15 residues long. The V end was cut by 3 bases, the J end by 5 bases, with 20 bases between.

CDR3 residues: CASSENTGRLARTQYF. CDR3 coding DNA: TGTGCCAGCAGTGAAAATACGGGACGCCTCGCAAGGACCCAGTACTTC. The rearrangement uses TRBV25-1 and TRBJ2-5; the D gene could be TRBD1 or TRBD2 (5 bases each). Per the germline V gene, CDR1 is MGHDK and CDR2 is SYGVNS. V lost 2 bases to trimming and J lost 7 bases, with 20 bases between them. The CDR3 spans 16 residues.

The V and J genes are TRBV11-2 and TRBJ1-3; D unclear. This CDR3 has 16 residues. Trimming cost V 0 bases and J 4 bases, with 13 bases left between them. The germline gives CDR1 SGHAT, CDR2 FQNNGV. The CDR3 loop is CASSLDPANGGNTIYF. Here the CDR3 DNA reads TGTGCCAGCAGCTTAGATCCAGCGAACGGGGGAAACACCATATATTTT.